Shown below are 8 T cell receptor beta chains from a single sample sequenced in a study of chemoradiotherapy in HPV16-positive cancers. Clones were sequenced by immunoSEQ multiplex PCR, and TCRdb holds only the in-frame ones, with some missing. The data show nearly 9,000 clones, approximately 71% seen once. The sample was taken from a patient who underwent chemoradiotherapy. The receptor source for this set is a human donor with HPV-associated anogenital cancer.

Remarks on this clone: The junction shows a germline mismatch at one end, possibly a read error. This chain links TRBV20-1 with TRBJ1-2; D is undetermined. This CDR3 region has 8 residues. CDR1 DFQATT and CDR2 SNEGSKA come from the germline V gene (reference sequence). This CDR3 is CSARVPAF. The CDR3 nucleotides are TGCAGTGCTAGAGTCCCCGCCTTC.

This clone has more than one count but fewer than ten. The rearrangement uses TRBV28 and TRBJ1-6; D unclear. Trimming left V 5 bases short and J 6 bases short, with 14 bases between. CDR1 is MDHEN, CDR2 SYDVKM, per germline. The length of the CDR3 is 15 residues. The CDR3, as DNA: TGTGCCAGCAGTAAGGCTCCGGCGACTAATTCACCCCTCCACTTT. Amino acids: CASSKAPATNSPLHF.

The table lists this clone with a few counts. The chain joins TRBV27 to TRBJ2-3; D may be TRBD2 (6 bases). The CDR3 has 14 amino acids. Germline V gene lookup returns CDR1 MNHEY and CDR2 SMNVEV (reference sequence). Between the trimmed V and J ends, which lost 3 bases and 4 bases, there was a span of 11 bases. The CDR3 DNA sequence: TGTGCCAGCAGTTTCCGACTAGGGCCAGATACGCAGTATTTT. This sequence encodes CASSFRLGPDTQYF.

This clone was detected once. V gene TRBV2 combines with J gene TRBJ2-3, with D maybe TRBD2 (7 bases). V dropped 8 bases and J dropped 3 bases, with 15 bases sitting between them. This CDR3 contains 14 residues. Germline V gives CDR1 SNHLY, CDR2 FYNNEI. CDR3 DNA: TGTGCCAGCCATAGGGGGGGTTGGACAGATACGCAGTATTTT. Translated: CASHRGGWTDTQYF.

The rearrangement uses TRBV7-9 and TRBJ2-3; 8 bases agree with TRBD2. The germline CDR1 and CDR2 sequences are SEHNR and FQNEAQ (reference sequence). This CDR3 has 16 amino acids. Trimming took 5 bases from V and 2 from J; bases not matched to a gene: 9. CDR3 protein: CASSLGGGGSTDTQYF. CDR3 DNA: TGTGCCAGCAGCCTAGGTGGCGGGGGGTCCACAGATACGCAGTATTTT.

This chain links TRBV5-6 with TRBJ1-2, with 9 positions matching TRBD1. CDR1 and CDR2 (germline): SGHDT, YYEEEE. This CDR3 comprises 15 residues. The trim removed 3 bases at V and 4 bases at J, leaving 7 bases unmatched. The CDR3 spells CASSSTGGRGYGYTF. In DNA form, the CDR3 reads TGTGCCAGCAGCTCCACAGGGGGCAGGGGCTATGGCTACACCTTC.

This clone appeared a single time. The chain carries TRBV6-1 and TRBJ1-5, with a weak D call TRBD1 (6 bases). CDR3 length: 15 residues. Germline loops: CDR1 MNHNS, CDR2 SASEGT. The ends were cut back, 7 bases at V and 4 bases at J, with 17 bases in the middle. In DNA form, the CDR3 reads TGTGCCAGCACCCCGAGAGGACAGACAAATCAGCCCCAGCATTTT. Protein product: CASTPRGQTNQPQHF.

This clone appeared a few times. The V and J genes are TRBV20-1 and TRBJ1-1, with D tentatively TRBD1 (5 bases). This CDR3 has 11 residues. CDR1 and CDR2 (germline): DFQATT, SNEGSKA (reference sequence). Trimming took 4 bases from V and 7 from J, leaving 10 bases between them. CDR3 DNA: TGCAGTGCTACCCAGGGAATTGAAGCTTTCTTT. This gives the protein CSATQGIEAFF.